This TCR beta chain was captured by sequencing in a study of blood T cell repertoires in COVID-19. The CDR3 is made up of 13 amino acids. The germline V and J ends were trimmed by 7 bases and 3 bases, with 10 bases remaining between them. Germline values: CDR1 MDHEN, CDR2 SYDVKM. Authors' methods: Reference gene primers were amplified, and this amplification served to estimate nucleated cell counts. Clones were sequenced by immunoSEQ multiplex PCR, and TCRdb holds only the in-frame ones, with some missing. Clone size and the V and J calls come from that table; the DNA yielded D and trimming. Of some 200,000 clones detected, about 76% appear once; the ten largest clones hold 8.9%. Recruitment covered roughly 24 US areas and drew participants whose ages spanned 18 to 89 years. Cohort allocation depended upon clinical history that participants reported.

This TCR was sampled from a woman aged 45-59 years with acute COVID-19. V is TRBV28 and J is TRBJ1-3; D perhaps matches TRBD1 (5 bases). What was sequenced was PBMCs or T cells enriched from blood (not recorded which). CDR3 DNA sequence: TGTGCCAGCAAACGGGGGAATGGAAACACCATATATTTT. Translation gives CASKRGNGNTIYF.